A single sample gave rise to the 14 T cell receptor beta chains below, sequenced in a study of T cell repertoires in cytomegalovirus infection. One entry per CDR3 protein results from TCRdb running MiXCR on the reads. The sample lists some 940,000 distinct CDR3 sequences, 31% seen once, with over 13% in the top ten. Which antigens these TCRs recognize remains unknown. Sequences were derived from cultured CD8+ T cells from PBMCs, sampled from culture after CMV antigen stimulation. These receptors were collected from a human donor in good health (CMV status not recorded). Some clones in this sample may be carry-over from other donors' samples.

To note about this clonotype: An end of the junction differs from the germline gene, which may be a read error. V and J are TRBV6-6 and TRBJ1-1, with no clear D. The CDR3 has 13 residues. CDR1 is MNHNY, CDR2 SVGAGI, per germline (reference sequence). This CDR3 reads CVSRIGDVTEAFF. The CDR3 DNA follows: TGTGTCAGCCGCATCGGGGATGTCACTGAAGCTTTCTTT.

The gene calls are TRBV5-6 and TRBJ2-3; TRBD1 aligns across 7 bases. Germline trimming cut 4 bases from V and 2 bases from J; bases unmatched to any gene: 7. Germline lookup yields CDR1 SGHDT and CDR2 YYEEEE. The CDR3 covers 15 residues. The CDR3 spells CASSGRGYNTDTQYF. CDR3 nucleotides: TGTGCCAGCAGCGGCAGGGGGTATAACACAGATACGCAGTATTTT.

The chain joins TRBV6-6 to TRBJ2-1; TRBD2 is a possible D gene (5 bases). Germline CDR1 reads MNHNY; CDR2 reads SVGAGI (reference sequence). V was trimmed by 6 bases and J by 4 bases, leaving 7 bases between them. The CDR3 sequence is 12 residues long. The CDR3 is CASSGLYNEQFF. CDR3 DNA: TGTGCCAGCAGCGGACTTTACAATGAGCAGTTCTTC.

CDR3 loop: CASGTYGETQYF. The CDR3 DNA reads TGTGCCAGCGGTACATATGGGGAGACCCAGTACTTC. The chain joins TRBV28 to TRBJ2-5, with D unclear. V was pared by 8 bases and J by 5 bases, with 12 bases between. This CDR3 spans 12 amino acids. The V gene's germline CDR1 is MDHEN and CDR2 SYDVKM. Using reference TRBV28 and TRBJ2-5 for the parts outside the CDR3, the full variable domain is DVKVTQSSRYLVKRTGEKVFLECVQDMDHENMFWYRQDPGLGLRLIYFSYDVKMKEKGDIPEGYSVSREKKERFSLILESASTNQTSMYLCASGTYGETQYFGPGTRLLVL.

This clonotype was seen only once. A clone one base away is much larger, so this may be a read error. The rearrangement links TRBV7-4 to TRBJ2-7; perhaps TRBD1 as D (7 bases). Germline lookup yields CDR1 SGHVT and CDR2 SQSDAQ. The CDR3 covers 14 residues. The CDR3 reads CVSSRGGQAYEQYF. The CDR3 coding sequence is TGTGTCAGCAGCCGGGGAGGACAGGCCTACGAGCAGTACTTC.

This clonotype was detected only a few times. Written as DNA, the CDR3 is TGTGCCAGCCGAGGGAGAAGGAACGAGCAGTACGTC. Amino acid sequence: CASRGRRNEQYV. The gene calls are TRBV6-5 and TRBJ2-7; maybe TRBD2 (5 bases). There are 12 residues in the CDR3. The V end was cut by 8 bases, the J end by 5 bases, with 13 bases between. Germline V CDR1 and CDR2: MNHEY, SVGAGI.

This clonotype appeared many times. The CDR3 region is CASSVSQGYEQYF. The CDR3 coding sequence is TGTGCCAGCAGCGTATCACAGGGGTACGAGCAGTACTTC. The chain recombines TRBV7-6 with TRBJ2-7, with 7 bases aligning to TRBD1. V lost 5 bases and J lost 4; bases outside the gene matches: 5. This CDR3 contains 13 residues. Germline V gene sequence: CDR1 SGHVS, CDR2 FNYEAQ.

This clonotype was recorded at least ten times. The J gene is TRBJ1-2, the V gene TRBV6-5, with TRBD1 as a possible D gene (5 bases). V was pared by 0 bases and J by 8 bases, with 10 bases between. The CDR3 loop spans 13 amino acids. CDR1 is MNHEY and CDR2 is SVGAGI in the germline V gene. CDR3 amino acids: CASSYSPRDGYTF. CDR3 DNA sequence: TGTGCCAGCAGTTACTCCCCCAGGGACGGCTACACCTTC.

The chain links TRBV18 to TRBJ1-5, with 7 bases lining up with TRBD1. The germline gives CDR1 KGHSH, CDR2 LQKENI. The CDR3 has 18 residues. With V trimmed by 0 bases and J by 1 base, 9 bases remained unmatched. In DNA, the CDR3 is TGTGCCAGCTCACCACCGTGGCAGGGGGATCTAAGCAATCAGCCCCAGCATTTT. This translates into CASSPPWQGDLSNQPQHF.

For this clonotype: This clone may be a read error of a much larger clone one base away. V usage is TRBV27 and J usage is TRBJ2-3, with unresolved D. The germline gives CDR1 MNHEY, CDR2 SMNVEV (reference sequence). There are 13 residues in the CDR3. CDR3 sequence reads: CANSPSSTDTQYF. Here the CDR3 DNA reads TGTGCCAACAGTCCCTCTTCCACAGATACGCAGTATTTT.

The chain uses TRBV7-9 and TRBJ1-5, with 9 bases fitting TRBD1. Germline V lookup: CDR1 SEHNR, CDR2 FQNEAQ (reference sequence). V lost 4 bases to trimming and J lost 1 base; unmatched junction nucleotides: 8. This CDR3 region has 17 residues. The CDR3 DNA reads as TGTGCCAGCAGCTCTACAGGGGGCGGAAGAAGCAATCAGCCCCAGCATTTT. It codes for CASSSTGGGRSNQPQHF.

This rearrangement joins TRBV25-1 to TRBJ1-2, with 8 positions matching TRBD1. The CDR3 spans 14 residues. Germline V lookup: CDR1 MGHDK, CDR2 SYGVNS. Germline trimming cut 1 base from V and 6 bases from J; bases unmatched to any gene: 4. The CDR3 DNA reads as TGTGCCAGCAGTGAATGGGACAGGTTCGATGGCTACACCTTC. It yields the protein CASSEWDRFDGYTF.

This clonotype was picked up a small number of times. The V call is TRBV12-3 or TRBV12-4, the J call TRBJ2-3; D is possibly TRBD1 or TRBD2 (5 bases each). V was shortened by 5 bases and J by 2 bases, with 14 bases between the two germline ends. The CDR3 consists of 15 residues. The chain's CDR3 is CASSVSGRFTDTQYF. In DNA, the CDR3 is TGTGCCAGCAGTGTTTCGGGGCGATTCACAGATACGCAGTATTTT.

The V gene is TRBV7-9, the J gene TRBJ1-4; D gene unclear. Germline V gene data show CDR1 as SEHNR and CDR2 as FQNEAQ (reference sequence). V lost 5 bases to trimming and J lost 1 base, with 11 bases between them. CDR3 length: 15 residues. The CDR3 loop is CASSDVVETNEKLFF. DNA of the CDR3: TGTGCCAGCAGCGACGTGGTGGAAACTAATGAAAAACTGTTTTTT.